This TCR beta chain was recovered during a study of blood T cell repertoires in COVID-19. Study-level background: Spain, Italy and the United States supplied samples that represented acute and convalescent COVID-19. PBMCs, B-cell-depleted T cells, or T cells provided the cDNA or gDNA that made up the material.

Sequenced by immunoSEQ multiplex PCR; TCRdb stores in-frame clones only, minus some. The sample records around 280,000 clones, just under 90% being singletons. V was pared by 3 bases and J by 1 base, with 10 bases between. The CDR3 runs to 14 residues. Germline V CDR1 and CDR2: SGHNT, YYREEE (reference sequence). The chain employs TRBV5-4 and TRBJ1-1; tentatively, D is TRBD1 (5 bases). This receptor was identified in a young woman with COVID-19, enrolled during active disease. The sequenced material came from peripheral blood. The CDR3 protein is CASSSPTGNTEAFF. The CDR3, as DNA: TGTGCCAGCAGCTCGCCCACAGGGAACACTGAAGCTTTCTTT.